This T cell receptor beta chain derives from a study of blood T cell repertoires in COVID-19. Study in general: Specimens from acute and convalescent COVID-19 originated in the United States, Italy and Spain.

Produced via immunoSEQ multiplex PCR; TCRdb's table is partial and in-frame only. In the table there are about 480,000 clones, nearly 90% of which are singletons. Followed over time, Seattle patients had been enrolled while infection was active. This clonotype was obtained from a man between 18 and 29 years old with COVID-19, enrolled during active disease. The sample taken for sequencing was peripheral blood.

The CDR3 sequence is CASKEAGGPPGEQFF. CDR3 in DNA: TGTGCCAGCAAAGAAGCGGGAGGGCCCCCGGGTGAGCAGTTCTTC. This rearrangement joins TRBV28 to TRBJ2-1; 10 bases map to TRBD2. The CDR3 extends over 15 amino acids. Germline V lookup: CDR1 MDHEN, CDR2 SYDVKM. The ends lost 7 bases at V and 9 bases at J; junction bases unmatched: 12.